These 23 T cell receptor beta chains came from one sample sequenced in a study of blood T cells in healthy people across ages. Sample-barcoded 5' priming and a J-beta primer mix drove a second PCR of roughly 6 to 12 cycles. TCRdb redid the calling of the 5' RACE reads with MiXCR, one entry per CDR3 protein. The table records just under 900,000 distinct CDR3 sequences, under 30% of them present only once. The sequencing input was blood. These receptors originate from a woman aged 80 or over in good health.

This clonotype was seen repeatedly, ten times or more. V and J are TRBV9 and TRBJ2-1; possibly TRBD1 or TRBD2 for D (5 bases each). Trimming took 2 bases from V and 6 from J, leaving 12 bases between them. CDR3 size: 14 residues. From germline, CDR1 is SGDLS and CDR2 YYNGEE. This chain's CDR3 is CASSVVGAGNEQFF. CDR3 nucleotide sequence: TGTGCCAGCAGCGTCGTAGGGGCGGGCAATGAGCAGTTCTTC.

This clonotype was seen many times. The V and J genes are TRBV6-6 and TRBJ2-5, with 9 nucleotides matching TRBD1. CDR1 is MNHNY, CDR2 SVGAGI, per germline (reference sequence). CDR3 length: 16 amino acids. V lost 6 bases, J lost 4 bases, and 12 bases stayed unmatched. The CDR3 is CASSATPDRGGETQYF. DNA of the CDR3: TGTGCCAGCAGCGCTACCCCGGACAGGGGCGGAGAGACCCAGTACTTC.

Comments on this clonotype: A much larger clone differs from this one at a single base, so this may be a read error. The rearrangement joins TRBV21-1 to TRBJ2-3; TRBD2 is taken as the D call from the table, unchecked against the DNA. TRBV21-1 is assigned pseudogene status. CDR3 size: 17 residues. The CDR3 loop reads CASSNVLAGGSTDTQYF. For the CDR3, the DNA is TGTGCCAGCAGCAATGTTCTAGCGGGGGGGAGCACAGATACGCAGTATTTT.

A word on this clonotype: At one end, the junction sequence differs from germline, possibly due to a read error. V is TRBV7-2 and J is TRBJ1-3, with a weak D call TRBD1 (5 bases). The CDR3 totals 16 residues. The germline V gene has CDR1 SGHTA and CDR2 FQGNSA. The CDR3 DNA follows: TGTGCCAGCAGCAGAGGGGCCGAACGGCCTGGAAACACCACATATTTT. The encoded protein is CASSRGAERPGNTTYF.

This clonotype was recorded many times. This rearrangement joins TRBV7-9 to TRBJ2-3, with TRBD2 matching over 7 bases. Trimming at V came to 3 bases and at J to 1 base, leaving 13 bases not matched to a gene. Germline CDR1 is SEHNR and CDR2 is FQNEAQ (reference sequence). CDR3 length: 18 residues. Written as DNA, the CDR3 is TGTGCCAGCAGCTTGGTCGTGGGGGGGACCGGGGGCACAGATACGCAGTATTTT. Residues: CASSLVVGGTGGTDTQYF.

There are many counts of this clonotype. With a much larger clone just one base away, this may be a read error. The gene calls are TRBV12-3 or TRBV12-4 and TRBJ2-5, with 8 positions matching TRBD1. The J segment lost 5 bases and the V segment lost 3 bases, leaving 8 bases of the junction unmatched. CDR3 length equals 15 residues. CDR3 DNA: TGTGCCAGCAGTTTTTGGACAGGGAGTTGGGAGACCCAGTACTTC. Encoded protein: CASSFWTGSWETQYF.

This clonotype came up a few times. The chain has TRBV5-4 and TRBJ2-5; the D is unclear. V was cut by 4 bases and J by 1 base, with 11 bases left in between. CDR1 and CDR2 from the germline V gene are SGHNT and YYREEE (reference sequence). CDR3 size: 14 residues. The CDR3 is CASSGPRSQETQYF. In DNA form, the CDR3 reads TGTGCCAGCAGCGGACCTCGGTCCCAAGAGACCCAGTACTTC.

V is TRBV6-6 and J is TRBJ2-1, with TRBD2 matching over 8 bases. CDR3 length: 17 residues. From germline, CDR1 is MNHNY and CDR2 SVGAGI (reference sequence). Germline trimming cut 7 bases from V and 3 bases from J; bases unmatched to any gene: 14. The CDR3 is CASTPRTGTRYYNEQFF. The CDR3, as DNA: TGTGCCAGCACCCCCAGAACCGGGACTAGATACTACAATGAGCAGTTCTTC.

CDR3 sequence (DNA): TGCAGTGCCGTCGACACGGCAGATACGCAGTATTTT. Its translation: CSAVDTADTQYF. The V call is TRBV20-1, the J call TRBJ2-3; D call uncertain. This CDR3 comprises 12 residues. Germline values: CDR1 DFQATT, CDR2 SNEGSKA (reference sequence). The V end was cut by 6 bases, the J end by 4 bases, with 11 bases between.

This clonotype was seen more than once but under ten times. This may be a read error, as it is one base from a much larger clone. The chain combines TRBV7-9 with TRBJ2-4; TRBD1 matches at 9 bases. CDR3 size: 15 residues. Unmatched junction bases numbered 7, after V lost 3 bases and J lost 7 bases. The germline gives CDR1 SEHNR, CDR2 FQNEAQ (reference sequence). CDR3 loop: CASSLVTGGWNIQYF. CDR3 sequence (DNA): TGTGCCAGCAGCTTGGTGACAGGGGGATGGAACATTCAGTACTTC.

This clonotype showed up just a few times. The chain joins TRBV12-3 or TRBV12-4 to TRBJ1-1; TRBD1 aligns across 8 bases. After removal of 8 bases from V and 12 bases from J, the junction contained 8 bases not matched to a gene. The CDR3 spans 11 residues. For the CDR3, the DNA is TGTGCCAGCTCCCCAGGGGGCTTTTCTTTCTTT. Protein: CASSPGGFSFF.

There are a few counts of this clonotype. This chain connects TRBV3-1 to TRBJ2-1; 10 bases agree with TRBD1. J was trimmed by 6 bases and V by 2 bases; bases with no gene match: 13. The CDR3 runs to 18 residues. Per germline, CDR1 LGHDT and CDR2 YNNKEL (reference sequence). The DNA for the CDR3 is TGTGCCAGCAGCCAAACGATCGGACAGGGGGAAACAAGCAATGAGCAGTTCTTC. It codes for CASSQTIGQGETSNEQFF.

This clonotype was counted ten times or more. CDR3 nucleotides: TGTGCCACCAGCAGAGAAGGGCAGGGTTCTAACTATGGCTACACCTTC. Translation: CATSREGQGSNYGYTF. V gene TRBV15 combines with J gene TRBJ1-2; D might be TRBD1 (5 bases). Germline-derived CDR1 and CDR2 are LNHNV and YYDKDF (reference sequence). The CDR3 sequence is 16 residues long. V was cut by 0 bases and J by 0 bases, with 11 bases left in between.

As concerns this clonotype: A much larger clonotype is one base distant, so this may be a read error. V and J are TRBV18 and TRBJ2-5, with 8 bases lining up with TRBD2. Germline CDR1 KGHSH, CDR2 LQKENI. The J segment lost 1 base and the V segment lost 2 bases, leaving 9 bases of the junction unmatched. The CDR3 is 17 residues long. CDR3 DNA: TGTGCCAGCTCACCAGGGCCAGCGGGGGTTATCCAAGAGACCCAGTACTTC. It yields the protein CASSPGPAGVIQETQYF. Variable domain in full (rest from reference TRBV18 and TRBJ2-5): NAGVMQNPRHLVRRRGQEARLRCSPMKGHSHVYWYRQLPEEGLKFMVYLQKENIIDESGMPKERFSAEFPKEGPSILRIQQVVRGDSAAYFCASSPGPAGVIQETQYFGPGTRLLVL.

On this clonotype: A single base separates this from a much larger clone, so it may be a read error. The chain carries TRBV7-2 and TRBJ1-5, with TRBD1 as a possible D gene (5 bases). The CDR3 sequence is 15 residues long. CDR1 SGHTA and CDR2 FQGNSA come from the germline V gene. CDR3: CASSFDRTSNQPRHF. The CDR3 DNA reads TGTGCCAGCAGCTTTGACAGAACTAGCAATCAGCCCCGGCATTTT.

This clonotype was observed many times. The chain is built from TRBV20-1 and TRBJ2-7; D perhaps matches TRBD1 (6 bases). The germline V gene has CDR1 DFQATT and CDR2 SNEGSKA (reference sequence). This CDR3 comprises 13 residues. V was cut by 3 bases and J by 0 bases, with 9 bases left in between. The CDR3 here is CSASGRGSYEQYF. The CDR3 DNA reads TGCAGTGCTAGTGGCAGGGGCTCCTACGAGCAGTACTTC.

This clonotype is categorized as medium-sized. The chain is built from TRBV10-3 and TRBJ2-7; D is perhaps TRBD2 (5 bases). Germline V CDR1 and CDR2: ENHRY, SYGVKD. Trimming left V 11 bases short and J 0 bases short, with 14 bases between. The CDR3 consists of 13 residues. As DNA, the CDR3 is TGTGCCTCAAAGAGGGAGAGCTCCTACGAGCAGTACTTC. As protein: CASKRESSYEQYF.

Notes on this clonotype: This may come from a read error, since a much larger clone is one base off. The chain carries TRBV10-3 and TRBJ1-5; D is uncertain. Germline values: CDR1 ENHRY, CDR2 SYGVKD. This CDR3 region has 13 residues. With 8 bases removed from V and 2 bases from J, the gap between germline ends came to 10 bases. The chain's CDR3 is CAIGREGNQPQHF. As DNA, the CDR3 is TGTGCCATCGGACGGGAAGGCAATCAGCCCCAGCATTTT.

This clonotype occurred many times. The chain recombines TRBV5-1 with TRBJ2-1; D remains ambiguous. The CDR3 consists of 14 residues. Trimming took off 3 bases at V and 5 bases at J, with 12 bases between the two ends. Germline V gene lookup returns CDR1 SGHRS and CDR2 YFSETQ. CDR3 sequence reads: CASSWDRMDNEQFF. The CDR3 DNA is TGCGCCAGCAGCTGGGATCGTATGGACAATGAGCAGTTCTTC. Full variable domain (remainder filled in from reference TRBV5-1 and TRBJ2-1): KAGVTQTPRYLIKTRGQQVTLSCSPISGHRSVSWYQQTPGQGLQFLFEYFSETQRNKGNFPGRFSGRQFSNSRSEMNVSTLELGDSALYLCASSWDRMDNEQFFGPGTRLTVL.

Points on this clonotype: Since a much larger clone is just one base distant, this may be a read error. The chain has TRBV6-2 or TRBV6-3 and TRBJ2-7, with D tentatively TRBD1 (6 bases). The CDR3 spans 11 residues. Looked up from germline, CDR1 is MNHEY and CDR2 is SVGEGT. Deletions cut 7 bases from V and 6 bases from J, with 10 bases between. The CDR3 region is CASKRGGEQYF. The CDR3 DNA is TGTGCCAGCAAGAGAGGGGGCGAGCAGTACTTC.

This clonotype was found many times. The chain recombines TRBV7-2 with TRBJ2-3; D is tentatively TRBD1 or TRBD2 (5 bases each). The CDR3 runs 14 residues. V lost 6 bases, J lost 0 bases, and 10 bases lay in between. The V gene's germline CDR1 is SGHTA and CDR2 FQGNSA. This chain's CDR3 is CASRRGGSTDTQYF. CDR3 DNA sequence: TGTGCCAGCAGACGGGGCGGGAGCACAGATACGCAGTATTTT.

V gene TRBV19 combines with J gene TRBJ1-1; D gene ambiguous. Germline lookup yields CDR1 LNHDA and CDR2 SQIVND (reference sequence). The length of the CDR3 is 15 residues. Between the trimmed V and J ends, which lost 4 bases and 1 base, there was a span of 13 bases. The CDR3 sequence: CASSKDGAGNTEAFF. CDR3 DNA: TGTGCCAGTAGTAAGGACGGCGCTGGGAACACTGAAGCTTTCTTT.

With respect to this clonotype: A much larger clone sits a single nucleotide away, making a read error possible. Here the CDR3 DNA reads TGTGCCAGCAGTGGGCGGACAGGAAACTACGAGCAGTTCTTC. This sequence encodes CASSGRTGNYEQFF. The chain combines TRBV6-6 with TRBJ2-1, with TRBD1 matching 7 bases. Losses at the gene ends were 5 bases for V and 10 bases for J; bases not matched to a gene: 11. This CDR3 contains 14 residues. Germline CDR1 and CDR2: MNHNY and SVGAGI (reference sequence).